The rows below give T cell receptor beta chains drawn from one sample of a study of cytomegalovirus exposure and HLA in healthy donors. TCRdb's table, derived via immunoSEQ multiplex PCR, lists solely in-frame clones and lacks some. The table includes about 120,000 clones, around 81% detected once. The material sequenced was PBMCs. Source of these receptors: a woman in her twenties or thirties in good health and CMV-seronegative. The CDR3 runs from the conserved cysteine through the conserved F or W. A D gene is named only where the DNA matches it firmly. Only some rows state a clone size, as once, few, many or a class for expanded clones.

d_call	clone_size	v_call	j_call	cdr3_aa	cdr3_nt
-	-	TRBV19	TRBJ1-4	CASSIPGEGNEKLFF	TGTGCCAGTAGTATTCCGGGGGAGGGGAATGAAAAACTGTTTTTT
-	-	TRBV30	TRBJ1-1	CAWVWGGTEAFF	TGTGCCTGGGTGTGGGGAGGCACTGAAGCTTTCTTT
-	-	TRBV28	TRBJ2-7	CASSPWGGSYEQYF	TGTGCCAGCAGCCCATGGGGCGGCAGCTACGAGCAGTACTTC
TRBD1	-	TRBV29-1	TRBJ1-1	CSVGTGRITEAFF	TGCAGCGTCGGGACAGGGCGGATCACTGAAGCTTTCTTT
-	-	TRBV27	TRBJ2-2	CASSFAQGRTGELFF	TGTGCCAGCAGTTTCGCGCAGGGTAGGACCGGGGAGCTGTTTTTT
-	few	TRBV6-1	TRBJ2-7	CASSDILEQYF	TGTGCCAGCAGTGATATTCTCGAGCAGTACTTC
-	-	TRBV10-3	TRBJ2-1	CAISDPLQGSSYNEQFF	TGTGCCATCAGTGACCCTCTGCAGGGAAGCTCCTACAATGAGCAGTTCTTC
-	few	TRBV30	TRBJ1-5	CAWSADYSNQPQHF	TGTGCCTGGAGTGCCGACTATAGCAATCAGCCCCAGCATTTT
-	-	TRBV28	TRBJ1-3	CASSLPRSSGNTIYF	TGTGCCAGCAGTTTACCCCGGAGCTCTGGAAACACCATATATTTT
-	-	TRBV5-4	TRBJ2-7	CASSLGPSASYEQYF	TGTGCCAGCAGCTTGGGACCGAGCGCTTCCTACGAGCAGTACTTC
TRBD1	once	TRBV9	TRBJ2-3	CASSVEWDREVDTQYF	TGTGCCAGCAGCGTAGAATGGGACAGGGAGGTAGATACGCAGTATTTT
TRBD1	-	TRBV9	TRBJ1-1	CASRRDKARGHLGNTEAFF	TGTGCCAGCAGAAGGGACAAGGCCAGGGGGCATCTAGGAAACACTGAAGCTTTCTTT
-	-	TRBV25-1	TRBJ2-1	CASSGGPSGTYNEQFF	TGTGCCAGCAGTGGAGGACCTTCGGGAACCTACAATGAGCAGTTCTTC
-	-	TRBV7-2	TRBJ2-1	CASSLIGNSYNEQFF	TGTGCCAGCAGCTTAATCGGGAACTCCTACAATGAGCAGTTCTTC
TRBD2	-	TRBV7-3	TRBJ2-3	CASSSGPAGGTDTQYF	TGTGCCAGCAGCTCGGGTCCAGCGGGAGGAACAGATACGCAGTATTTT
-	-	TRBV30	TRBJ1-6	CAWSVTVGYNSPLHF	TGTGCCTGGAGTGTGACAGTGGGCTATAATTCACCCCTCCACTTT
TRBD1	-	TRBV6-5	TRBJ1-1	CASRSGGTAFF	TGTGCCAGCAGATCAGGGGGTACGGCTTTCTTT
TRBD1	-	TRBV6-9	TRBJ1-5	CASSSWDSSNKQPQHF	TGTGCCAGCAGTTCCTGGGACAGCTCGAATAAGCAGCCCCAGCATTTT
-	-	TRBV5-4	TRBJ2-7	CAGSLGRGSSYEQYF	TGTGCCGGGAGCCTAGGGCGGGGTTCCTCCTACGAGCAGTACTTC
TRBD1	few	TRBV29-1	TRBJ1-1	CSVAGGNTEAFF	TGCAGCGTTGCAGGGGGAAACACTGAAGCTTTCTTT
TRBD1	-	TRBV5-4	TRBJ2-1	CASRQGNEQFF	TGTGCCTCGCGACAGGGAAATGAGCAGTTCTTC
TRBD1	-	TRBV5-1	TRBJ2-7	CASSGGGTGTNEQYF	TGCGCCAGCAGCGGCGGTGGGACAGGGACCAACGAGCAGTACTTC
TRBD2	-	TRBV11-3	TRBJ2-1	CASSLEREQEQFF	TGTGCCAGCAGCTTGGAGCGGGAGCAGGAGCAGTTCTTC
TRBD2	-	TRBV2	TRBJ2-1	CASRASGGNNEQFF	TGTGCCAGCAGGGCTAGCGGGGGGAATAATGAGCAGTTCTTC
-	-	TRBV19	TRBJ2-5	CASSRRGETQYF	TGTGCCAGTAGTAGACGAGGAGAGACCCAGTACTTC
-	-	TRBV4-2	TRBJ1-5	CASSQDPDQPQHF	TGTGCCAGCAGCCAAGATCCTGATCAGCCCCAGCATTTT
-	-	TRBV5-1	TRBJ2-7	CASSLEGLLPSYEQYF	TGCGCCAGCAGCTTGGAGGGGTTGCTGCCGTCCTACGAGCAGTACTTC
TRBD1	-	TRBV28	TRBJ2-6	CASSLTGTGLSGANVLTF	TGTGCCAGCAGCTTAACCGGGACAGGTCTCTCTGGGGCCAACGTCCTGACTTTC
TRBD1	-	TRBV27	TRBJ2-5	CASRQRSKDRVSETQYF	TGTGCCAGCAGACAACGCTCGAAGGACAGGGTTTCGGAGACCCAGTACTTC
TRBD2	-	TRBV6-5	TRBJ2-3	CATNPGLASDTQYF	TGTGCCACCAACCCCGGACTAGCGTCAGATACGCAGTATTTT
TRBD2	-	TRBV4-1	TRBJ2-3	CASSQLSGGGTDTQYF	TGCGCCAGCAGCCAACTCAGCGGGGGAGGCACAGATACGCAGTATTTT
TRBD2	-	TRBV7-9	TRBJ2-1	CASSPRGREGEQFF	TGTGCCAGCAGCCCCCGGGGGCGGGAGGGTGAGCAGTTCTTC
TRBD1	-	TRBV28	TRBJ1-2	CASSLFLDRDGYTF	TGTGCCAGCAGTTTATTTCTTGACAGGGATGGCTACACCTTC
TRBD1	-	TRBV19	TRBJ2-3	CASSTGTGPSRTDTQYF	TGTGCCAGTAGTACCGGGACAGGGCCCTCACGCACAGATACGCAGTATTTT
TRBD2	few	TRBV15	TRBJ2-7	CATSLHGGEQYF	TGTGCCACCAGCCTTCACGGGGGGGAGCAGTACTTC
TRBD2	once	TRBV7-9	TRBJ2-3	CASRSGRASTDTQYF	TGTGCCAGCAGAAGCGGGAGGGCTAGCACAGATACGCAGTATTTT
TRBD2	-	TRBV11-2	TRBJ2-3	CASSSGLAGGYTDTQYF	TGTGCCAGCAGCTCCGGACTAGCGGGGGGATACACAGATACGCAGTATTTT
-	-	TRBV28	TRBJ2-1	CASSFTREQFF	TGTGCCAGCAGTTTCACCCGGGAGCAGTTCTTC
-	-	TRBV10-2	TRBJ2-7	CASSDQRISYEQYF	TGCGCCAGCAGTGACCAGCGGATCTCCTACGAGCAGTACTTC
TRBD2	-	TRBV29-1	TRBJ2-3	CSAAAGGSTSTDTQYF	TGCAGCGCCGCCGCCGGGGGGTCTACTAGCACAGATACGCAGTATTTT
TRBD1	-	TRBV5-1	TRBJ2-7	CASSEGARAYEQYF	TGCGCCAGCAGTGAGGGGGCCAGAGCCTACGAGCAGTACTTC
-	few	TRBV6-5	TRBJ1-5	CASSYSRWQGQPQHF	TGTGCCAGCAGTTACTCCCGGTGGCAGGGCCAGCCCCAGCATTTT
-	-	TRBV5-1	TRBJ2-7	CASSSTTLFYEQYF	TGCGCCAGCAGCTCCACTACCCTGTTCTACGAGCAGTACTTC
-	-	TRBV2	TRBJ1-1	CASSGEGGTEAFF	TGTGCCAGCAGTGGGGAAGGGGGCACTGAAGCTTTCTTT